This entry lists 26 T cell receptor beta chains sequenced from one sample in a study of blood T cell repertoires in COVID-19. Profiled with immunoSEQ multiplex PCR; TCRdb holds only in-frame clones, not every one. This table has roughly 440,000 clones, roughly 88% appearing once. What was sequenced was peripheral blood. All receptors derive from a woman in her fifties or sixties with COVID-19, enrolled during active disease.

The chain recombines TRBV6-5 with TRBJ1-3, with no clear D. The CDR3 loop spans 13 amino acids. Germline V CDR1 and CDR2: MNHEY, SVGAGI. With 6 bases removed from V and 3 bases from J, the gap between germline ends came to 9 bases. DNA of the CDR3: TGTGCCAGCAGGGTGGGAGATGGAAACACCATATATTTT. The encoded protein is CASRVGDGNTIYF.

This clone has a handful of counts. The gene calls are TRBV29-1 and TRBJ1-5, with D possibly TRBD1 on 6 matching bases. The V end was cut by 4 bases, the J end by 0 bases, with 7 bases between. The CDR3 is 13 residues long. Germline CDR1 reads SQVTM; CDR2 reads ANQGSEA. CDR3 region: CSVGTASNQPQHF. Here the CDR3 DNA reads TGCAGCGTTGGGACAGCTAGCAATCAGCCCCAGCATTTT. The complete variable domain, with remaining parts taken from reference TRBV29-1 and TRBJ1-5, reads SAVISQKPSRDICQRGTSLTIQCQVDSQVTMMFWYRQQPGQSLTLIATANQGSEATYESGFVIDKFPISRPNLTFSTLTVSNMSPEDSSIYLCSVGTASNQPQHFGDGTRLSIL.

This chain links TRBV30 with TRBJ1-5, with 9 bases aligning to TRBD1. Germline V lookup: CDR1 GTSNPN, CDR2 SVGIG (reference sequence). This CDR3 region has 14 residues. V was clipped by 2 bases and J by 9 bases; unmatched bases: 8. For the CDR3, the DNA is TGTGCCTGGAGTCCGGGACAGGGAGGTCTGCCCCAGCATTTT. Its protein is CAWSPGQGGLPQHF. Filled out from reference TRBV30 and TRBJ1-5, the complete variable domain reads SQTIHQWPATLVQPVGSPLSLECTVEGTSNPNLYWYRQAAGRGLQLLFYSVGIGQISSEVPQNLSASRPQDRQFILSSKKLLLSDSGFYLCAWSPGQGGLPQHFGDGTRLSIL.

V is TRBV27 and J is TRBJ2-3; 7 bases map to TRBD1. This CDR3 has 16 residues. V dropped 1 base and J dropped 6; count of bases not matched to a gene: 10. Germline-derived CDR1 and CDR2 are MNHEY and SMNVEV (reference sequence). CDR3 amino acids: CASSLWFGRGYDTQYF. CDR3 DNA sequence: TGTGCCAGCAGTTTATGGTTCGGCAGGGGGTACGATACGCAGTATTTT.

The gene calls are TRBV13 and TRBJ2-3; 16 bases align to TRBD2. Germline V gene sequence: CDR1 PRHDT, CDR2 FYEKMQ (reference sequence). This CDR3 has 17 residues. Losses at the gene ends were 5 bases for V and 5 bases for J; bases not matched to a gene: 7. The chain's CDR3 is CASSPGTSGGAGDTQYF. Written as DNA, the CDR3 is TGTGCCAGCAGCCCTGGGACTAGCGGGGGGGCGGGAGATACGCAGTATTTT.

V and J are TRBV29-1 and TRBJ1-3; D gene uncertain. From germline, CDR1 is SQVTM and CDR2 ANQGSEA. Trimming removed 7 bases from V and 9 bases from J, with 13 bases in between. There are 11 residues in the CDR3. CDR3 in amino acids: CSATSGSTIYF. In DNA, the CDR3 is TGCAGCGCTACATCCGGGAGCACCATATATTTT.

The chain carries TRBV20-1 and TRBJ1-2, with a weak D call TRBD1 (6 bases). Per germline, CDR1 DFQATT and CDR2 SNEGSKA (reference sequence). The CDR3 has 11 amino acids. The V end was cut by 4 bases, the J end by 8 bases, with 11 bases between. The CDR3 sequence is CSAKGGRGYTF. DNA for the CDR3: TGCAGTGCTAAGGGGGGGCGCGGCTACACCTTC.

This CDR3 is CASSDRVGDEKLFF. CDR3 in DNA: TGTGCCAGCAGTGACAGGGTCGGGGATGAAAAACTGTTTTTT. This sequence joins TRBV3-1 (or the pseudogene TRBV3-2) and TRBJ1-4, with TRBD1 matching over 7 bases. Trimming cost V 6 bases and J 6 bases; bases outside gene matches: 7. This CDR3 comprises 14 residues. Germline CDR1 LGHDT, CDR2 YNNKEL (reference sequence).

This clone has more than one count but fewer than ten. The chain has TRBV6-5 and TRBJ1-1, with 7 bases fitting TRBD1. With 6 bases clipped from V and 2 bases from J, the junction kept 6 bases outside the gene matches. The CDR3 covers 14 residues. Germline CDR1 is MNHEY and CDR2 is SVGAGI. The CDR3 loop reads CASSLQGLNTEAFF. The CDR3 DNA follows: TGTGCCAGCAGCCTACAGGGGTTAAACACTGAAGCTTTCTTT.

The chain recombines TRBV10-1 with TRBJ1-1; 7 bases fit TRBD1. Germline V gene lookup returns CDR1 WNHNN and CDR2 SYGVQD (reference sequence). This CDR3 has 13 amino acids. Trimming removed 5 bases from V and 6 bases from J; junction bases left unmatched: 6. The CDR3 spells CASSFQGDAEAFF. CDR3 nucleotide sequence: TGCGCCAGCAGTTTTCAGGGGGACGCTGAAGCTTTCTTT.

This clone was recorded once. The rearrangement joins TRBV10-1 to TRBJ2-1; tentatively, D is TRBD1 (6 bases). V was shortened by 4 bases and J by 2 bases, with 12 bases between the two germline ends. Germline V gives CDR1 WNHNN, CDR2 SYGVQD (reference sequence). CDR3 length: 15 residues. In DNA, the CDR3 is TGCGCCAGCAGTGCCCAGGGGAGCGCCTACAATGAGCAGTTCTTC. It is translated as CASSAQGSAYNEQFF.

This clone was picked up many times. The V call is TRBV6-6, the J call TRBJ2-7; D may be TRBD1 (6 bases). The CDR3 runs to 17 residues. V lost 5 bases to trimming and J lost 6 bases, with 26 bases between them. Germline CDR1 and CDR2: MNHNY and SVGAGI (reference sequence). The CDR3 spells CASSLSSHRAEVGEQYF. CDR3 bases: TGTGCCAGCAGTCTCTCGAGCCACAGGGCCGAAGTTGGCGAGCAGTACTTC.

The chain joins TRBV30 to TRBJ1-3; 7 nucleotides match TRBD1. Germline CDR1 is GTSNPN and CDR2 is SVGIG (reference sequence). V was clipped by 0 bases and J by 5 bases; unmatched bases: 4. The CDR3 totals 14 residues. The CDR3 sequence is CAWSVRQGRNTIYF. The CDR3 region has the DNA TGTGCCTGGAGTGTAAGACAGGGACGAAACACCATATATTTT.

The chain uses TRBV12-3 or TRBV12-4 and TRBJ1-4; maybe TRBD1 (5 bases). V was cut by 8 bases and J by 16 bases, with 17 bases left in between. CDR3 size: 11 residues. The CDR3 DNA reads as TGTGCCAGCGCGGACGGGGGGGAAAGGTTTTTT. Its protein product is CASADGGERFF.

This chain joins TRBV6-5 and TRBJ2-2; D is possibly TRBD1 (5 bases). Germline lookup yields CDR1 MNHEY and CDR2 SVGAGI. CDR3 length: 15 residues. Trimming took off 6 bases at V and 5 bases at J, with 16 bases between the two ends. CDR3 nucleotides: TGTGCCAGCAGCCTAGGGGTTCCCCCAACCGGGGAGCTGTTTTTT. It specifies CASSLGVPPTGELFF.

This clone was counted between two and nine times. V and J are TRBV7-2 and TRBJ2-2; the D gene is possibly TRBD1 (5 bases). Per germline, CDR1 SGHTA and CDR2 FQGNSA. The CDR3 covers 15 residues. V shed 3 bases and J shed 0 bases, with 8 bases lying between them. DNA for the CDR3: TGTGCCAGCAGCTTGTTGGGGCCGAACACCGGGGAGCTGTTTTTT. Translating it yields CASSLLGPNTGELFF.

The chain joins TRBV19 to TRBJ2-1; TRBD2 might be the D (6 bases). Per germline, CDR1 LNHDA and CDR2 SQIVND (reference sequence). This CDR3 spans 13 amino acids. V was shortened by 5 bases and J by 4 bases, with 9 bases between the two germline ends. In nucleotides, the CDR3 is TGTGCCAGTAGTGCGGACTATTACAATGAGCAGTTCTTC. Translated, it gives CASSADYYNEQFF.

CDR3 in DNA: TGTGCCAGCAGCGGACCCCAGGGGTGGGGCACTGAAGCTTTCTTT. Translation: CASSGPQGWGTEAFF. The chain employs TRBV11-2 and TRBJ1-1; D perhaps matches TRBD1 (6 bases). The CDR3 runs 15 residues. V lost 5 bases and J lost 4, with 17 bases in between. CDR1 is SGHAT, CDR2 FQNNGV, per germline.

This chain links TRBV6-1 with TRBJ2-7, with 7 bases that match TRBD1. The CDR3 loop spans 11 amino acids. V was clipped by 1 base and J by 10 bases; unmatched bases: 1. Germline V CDR1 and CDR2: MNHNS, SASEGT. The CDR3 here is CASSEGTGQYF. The CDR3 DNA reads as TGTGCCAGCAGTGAAGGGACAGGCCAGTACTTC.

The chain links TRBV30 to TRBJ1-1; D unclear. The CDR3 extends over 12 amino acids. CDR1 and CDR2 (germline): GTSNPN, SVGIG (reference sequence). V was trimmed by 3 bases and J by 1 base, leaving 6 bases between them. CDR3 bases: TGTGCCTGGAGGGAGACGAACACTGAAGCTTTCTTT. It is translated as CAWRETNTEAFF.

The chain uses TRBV19 and TRBJ2-2; 13 bases line up with TRBD2. From germline, CDR1 is LNHDA and CDR2 SQIVND (reference sequence). The CDR3 sequence is 18 residues long. V lost 4 bases, J lost 1 base, and 6 bases stayed unmatched. The CDR3 DNA reads TGTGCCAGTAGTAGGGGCCGACTAGCGGGGGGGAACACCGGGGAGCTGTTTTTT. Translation: CASSRGRLAGGNTGELFF.

Concerning this clone itself: Sequence at one end of the junction differs from germline and may be a read error. The V gene is TRBV5-8, the J gene TRBJ1-1; the D gene is possibly TRBD1 (5 bases). The CDR3 has 8 residues. The germline V gene has CDR1 SGHTS and CDR2 YDEGEE. In DNA form, the CDR3 reads TGTGCCACAAGGGGCCCAACATTT. It translates to CATRGPTF.

With respect to this clone: The identical CDR3 is also encoded by other nucleotide sequences in the sample. The chain carries TRBV6-6 and TRBJ2-2; D is perhaps TRBD2 (5 bases). Deletions cut 3 bases from V and 4 bases from J, with 6 bases between. CDR1 is MNHNY, CDR2 SVGAGI, per germline (reference sequence). The CDR3 spans 13 residues. The DNA for the CDR3 is TGTGCCAGCAGTTATCGGGGCACCGGGGAGCTGTTTTTT. Its protein product is CASSYRGTGELFF.

V gene TRBV18 combines with J gene TRBJ2-3, with 8 positions matching TRBD1. With 6 bases clipped from V and 3 bases from J, the junction kept 2 bases outside the gene matches. CDR1 and CDR2 (germline): KGHSH, LQKENI. CDR3 length: 13 amino acids. CDR3 loop: CASSRTGTDTQYF. The CDR3 nucleotides are TGTGCCAGCTCCCGGACAGGGACAGATACGCAGTATTTT.

V and J are TRBV6-1 and TRBJ1-4, with D possibly TRBD1 on 5 matching bases. There are 18 residues in the CDR3. Germline-derived CDR1 and CDR2 are MNHNS and SASEGT. Trimming left V 0 bases short and J 0 bases short, with 14 bases between. CDR3: CASSEAGLAGPTNEKLFF. In DNA, the CDR3 is TGTGCCAGCAGTGAAGCGGGATTGGCAGGGCCAACTAATGAAAAACTGTTTTTT.

This CDR3 is CASSLAVSIYNEQFF. The CDR3 DNA reads TGTGCCAGCAGCTTGGCAGTATCGATTTACAATGAGCAGTTCTTC. The V gene is TRBV5-5, the J gene TRBJ2-1, with D unclear. The CDR3 contains 15 residues. V was pared by 0 bases and J by 4 bases, with 11 bases between. Germline lookup yields CDR1 SGHKS and CDR2 YYEKEE (reference sequence).